This is a list of T cell receptor beta chains from one sample in a study of primary melanoma T cells and metastatic recurrence. The method was immunoSEQ multiplex PCR; TCRdb's version includes in-frame clones alone and lacks a portion of them. The table has roughly 270 clones, about four fifths seen once. The sample taken for sequencing was melanoma tumor tissue. These receptors all stem from a human donor with melanoma. Both conserved end residues are part of each CDR3. A D gene is named only where the DNA matches it firmly. Part of the rows lack a size; the others show once, few, many or a class for expanded clones.

D gene	clone size	V gene	J gene	CDR3 DNA	CDR3 protein
.	.	TRBV11-3	TRBJ2-5	TGTGCCAGCAGCTTAGTATGGGATAGGAGGGAGACCCAGTACTTC	CASSLVWDRRETQYF
TRBD1	few	TRBV9	TRBJ2-3	TGTGCCAGCAGCGTATCGACAGGGTACACAGATACGCAGTATTTT	CASSVSTGYTDTQYF
.	.	TRBV10-2	TRBJ2-7	TGCGCCAGCAGTGTTCTACAGGCGGCCTACGAGCAGTACTTC	CASSVLQAAYEQYF
.	.	TRBV12-5	TRBJ1-2	TGTGCCAGCACCTCCACAGGGAACTATGGCTACACCTTC	CASTSTGNYGYTF
.	.	TRBV11-3	TRBJ2-5	TGTGCCAGCAGCGCGACTAGGGGGGAAGAGACCCAGTACTTC	CASSATRGEETQYF
.	.	TRBV19	TRBJ2-1	TGTGCCAGTAGTCCGGACGGGAGCTCCTACAATGAGCAGTTCTTC	CASSPDGSSYNEQFF
.	.	TRBV30	TRBJ2-7	TGTGCCTGGACGGCAGGGATAGCCTACGAGCAGTACTTC	CAWTAGIAYEQYF
TRBD1	.	TRBV6-8	TRBJ2-1	TGTGCCAGCAGTGCCCTCGGGACAGATTTTAACAATGAGCAGTTCTTC	CASSALGTDFNNEQFF
TRBD1	once	TRBV6-8	TRBJ2-3	TGTGCCAGCAGGGGTACAGGGGGATCTAGCACAGATACGCAGTATTTT	CASRGTGGSSTDTQYF
.	.	TRBV10-2	TRBJ1-1	TGCGCCAGCAGGGAGGGGGGCCCGGGCACTGAAGCTTTCTTT	CASREGGPGTEAFF
.	.	TRBV18	TRBJ2-4	TGTGCCAGCTCACCAGGGCGGGGATATGGTCAGAGAAACATTCAGTACTTC	CASSPGRGYGQRNIQYF
.	.	TRBV7-8	TRBJ2-1	TGTGCCAGCAGCGGGAACATAAACTACAATGAACAGTTCTTC	CASSGNINYNEQFF
TRBD1	few	TRBV10-2	TRBJ2-3	TGCGCCAGCAGTGAGAGGAACAGGGGAACAGATACGCAGTATTTT	CASSERNRGTDTQYF
.	.	TRBV6-8	TRBJ2-7	TGTGCCAGCAGGTCGTCCCCCACTGCCACCCATCTGGAGCAGTACTTC	CASRSSPTATHLEQYF
.	.	TRBV2	TRBJ1-3	TGTGCCAGCACGGGACGGATCTCTGGAAACACCATATATTTT	CASTGRISGNTIYF
.	.	TRBV6-8	TRBJ1-2	TGTGCCAGCAGCTCAGGGTCCCTACTCTATGGCTACACCTTC	CASSSGSLLYGYTF
.	.	TRBV30	TRBJ1-1	TGTGCCTGGACCCCGGGGAGCGGGAACACTGAAGCTTTCTTT	CAWTPGSGNTEAFF
.	few	TRBV6-8	TRBJ1-6	TGTGCCAGCAGTTACTGGGGTTCACCCCTCCACTTT	CASSYWGSPLHF
.	.	TRBV6-8	TRBJ1-5	TGTGCCAGCACGGGGTTCGGGGAGCCCCAGCATTTT	CASTGFGEPQHF
.	.	TRBV19	TRBJ1-5	TGTGCCAGTAGTATCGGTCAGGGGAAAAGCAATCAGCCCCAGCATTTT	CASSIGQGKSNQPQHF
.	.	TRBV6-8	TRBJ2-7	TGTGCCAGCAGTTACTCGGACACCTACGAGCAGTACTTC	CASSYSDTYEQYF
TRBD1	.	TRBV7-6	TRBJ2-3	TGTGCCAGCAGCGTCGGGACAGGGAGCACAGATACGCAGTATTTT	CASSVGTGSTDTQYF
.	.	TRBV29-1	TRBJ1-2	TGCAGCGTCCGGACACCTAACTATGGCTACACCTTC	CSVRTPNYGYTF
.	.	TRBV1	TRBJ1-3	TGCGCCAGCAGCCAGGGTGGCTCTGGAAACACCATATATTTT	CASSQGGSGNTIYF
TRBD2	.	TRBV15	TRBJ2-4	TGTGCCACCAGCATAAAGGGAGGGGAGGACATTCAGTACTTC	CATSIKGGEDIQYF
TRBD2	.	TRBV11-3	TRBJ2-1	TGTGCCAGCAGCTTAGGGGTAGCGGGAGTGTATATCTTTAATGAGCAGTTCTTC	CASSLGVAGVYIFNEQFF
.	.	TRBV14	TRBJ2-1	TGTGCCAGCAGCCAAGGAGGGTTCAATGAGCAGTTCTTC	CASSQGGFNEQFF
.	few	TRBV18	TRBJ1-1	TGTGCCAGCTCACCAATGGCCGATGAAGCTTTCTTT	CASSPMADEAFF
.	few	TRBV19	TRBJ1-1	TGTGCCAGTAGTGAATCCGGGACACCGAGAGGCACTGAAGCTTTCTTT	CASSESGTPRGTEAFF
TRBD1	.	TRBV19	TRBJ2-7	TGTGCCAGTAGTATGGGACAGGGTGGCTACGAGCAGTACTTC	CASSMGQGGYEQYF
.	once	TRBV10-2	TRBJ1-4	TGCGCCAGCAGTGAACAAAGAGAATACGAAAAACTGTTTTTT	CASSEQREYEKLFF
TRBD2	.	TRBV18	TRBJ2-7	TGTGCCAGCTCACCAAGGACTAGCGGGGCCTACGAGCAGTACTTC	CASSPRTSGAYEQYF
TRBD1	.	TRBV11-3	TRBJ1-1	TGTGCCAGCAGCACAGGGAACAGGGGTACTGAAGCTTTCTTT	CASSTGNRGTEAFF
.	.	TRBV19	TRBJ1-5	TGTGCCAGTAGTATACGGGGGGATCAGCCCCAGCATTTT	CASSIRGDQPQHF
.	.	TRBV19	TRBJ2-1	TGTGCCAGTAGTAACAGCCATGAGCAGTTCTTC	CASSNSHEQFF
.	once	TRBV7-7	TRBJ1-2	TGTGCCAGCAGCTGGGCTGGGGGTTTCTATGGCTACACCTTC	CASSWAGGFYGYTF
.	.	TRBV19	TRBJ2-1	TGTGCCAGTAGTATGGTGAGGCTCAATGAGCAGTTCTTC	CASSMVRLNEQFF
.	.	TRBV6-8	TRBJ2-7	TGTGCCAGCAGTTACTATAAGTGGTCCTACGAGCAGTACTTC	CASSYYKWSYEQYF
TRBD2	hyperexpanded	TRBV19	TRBJ2-1	TGTGCCAGTAGTATTGTGCTAGCGGGGGGTACCTACAATGAGCAGTTCTTC	CASSIVLAGGTYNEQFF
.	.	TRBV18	TRBJ1-2	TGTGCCAGCTCACCTTTTTCGCCGGGATCCTATGGCTACACCTTC	CASSPFSPGSYGYTF
.	.	TRBV14	TRBJ1-1	TGTGCCAGCAGCCAAACCCCGAACACTGAAGCTTTCTTT	CASSQTPNTEAFF
.	once	TRBV5-1	TRBJ2-2	TGCGCCAGCAGCCCCTCGCGGGGGAACACCGGGGAGCTGTTTTTT	CASSPSRGNTGELFF
TRBD2	.	TRBV6-8	TRBJ2-3	TGTGCCAGCAGTGGAGAGACTAGCGGACACACAGATACGCAGTATTTT	CASSGETSGHTDTQYF
.	few	TRBV18	TRBJ1-1	TGTGCCAGCTCACCCGACAGGTTGAACACTGAAGCTTTCTTT	CASSPDRLNTEAFF